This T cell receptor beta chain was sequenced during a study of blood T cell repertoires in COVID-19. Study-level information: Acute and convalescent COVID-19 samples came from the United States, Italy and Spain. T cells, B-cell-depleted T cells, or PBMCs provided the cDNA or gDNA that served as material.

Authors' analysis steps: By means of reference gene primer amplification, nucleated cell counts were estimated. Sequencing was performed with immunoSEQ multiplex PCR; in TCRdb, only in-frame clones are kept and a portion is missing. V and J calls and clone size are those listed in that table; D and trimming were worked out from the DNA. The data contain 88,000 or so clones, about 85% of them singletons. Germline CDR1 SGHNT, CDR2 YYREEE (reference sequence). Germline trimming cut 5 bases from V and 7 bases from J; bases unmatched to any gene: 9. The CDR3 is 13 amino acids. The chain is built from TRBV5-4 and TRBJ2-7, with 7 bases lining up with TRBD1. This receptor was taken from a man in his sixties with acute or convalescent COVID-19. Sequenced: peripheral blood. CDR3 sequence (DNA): TGTGCCAGCAGGGCCGGGACAGCCTTGGAGCAGTACTTC. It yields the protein CASRAGTALEQYF.